These T cell receptor beta chains were read from a single sample in a study of tumor and adjacent non-tumor tissue in lung cancer. TCRdb recomputed calls from the multiplex PCR reads with MiXCR, one row per CDR3 protein. The data hold around 60,000 distinct CDR3 sequences, with over 60% observed a single time. Specimen: distant non-tumor lung tissue. The receptors here all came from an older man with non-small cell lung cancer. Each CDR3 is given without its conserved first and last residue. Clone sizes are given selectively: once, few, many, or a class where the clone is expanded.

v_gene	j_gene	abundance	CDR3aa
TRBV11-2	TRBJ2-7	many	ASSPRGAGGSYEQY
TRBV28	TRBJ2-2	once	ASSLESLRTGTGELF
TRBV11-2	TRBJ2-5	.	ASSSWEGQGIQH
TRBV11-2	TRBJ2-3	.	ASNSGLTTDTQY
TRBV30	TRBJ2-7	.	AWCAGVYEQY
TRBV12-3/TRBV12-4	TRBJ1-1	.	ANSLKGKNTEVF
TRBV6-2/TRBV6-3	TRBJ1-6	.	VSSWSRGSPLH
TRBV11-3	TRBJ2-5	.	AGRETQY
TRBV12-3/TRBV12-4	TRBJ2-7	.	ASCLGQGANEQY
TRBV12-3/TRBV12-4	TRBJ1-2	few	ASSGGYDYT
TRBV10-3	TRBJ2-7	many	AISEGASGRARYEQY
TRBV5-4	TRBJ2-1	once	ASNHGQGNEQF
TRBV5-4	TRBJ2-3	many	ASSLATVRSTDTQY
TRBV5-4	TRBJ2-7	once	ASSLDRTHYEQY
TRBV20-1	TRBJ1-5	many	SAGSIGGRGNQPQH
TRBV5-4	TRBJ2-7	many	ASSLAGQGNEQY
TRBV20-1	TRBJ1-6	few	SARGRADYNSPLH
TRBV11-2	TRBJ2-7	.	ASSLVRGSHCEQY
TRBV7-9	TRBJ2-6	many	ASSLPTGAGANVLT
TRBV6-2/TRBV6-3	TRBJ2-1	.	ASIYGVVGGEQF
TRBV11-1	TRBJ2-7	.	TGSLDRGPDEQY
TRBV30	TRBJ2-1	few	AWSVGGLVPEQF
TRBV29-1	TRBJ2-7	many	SVVVLYEQY
TRBV6-5	TRBJ2-7	many	ASSYGTETYEQY
TRBV28	TRBJ1-5	.	ASHNERGHQPQH
TRBV20-1	TRBJ2-5	few	SASHQETQY
TRBV25-1	TRBJ2-7	.	ASTGDGYEQY
TRBV11-2	TRBJ2-5	.	ASSGRAGGQETLY
TRBV7-2	TRBJ1-5	.	ASNINTGSNQPQH
TRBV11-2	TRBJ2-5	.	TSSLGPLGGLQETQH
TRBV6-5	TRBJ1-4	many	ASSYSATNEKLF
TRBV20-1	TRBJ2-3	few	SASTSGSRWTQY
TRBV6-1	TRBJ2-1	.	ARAFDSQRVYNEQF
TRBV28	TRBJ1-1	.	ASNQMTSQAF
TRBV20-1	TRBJ2-2	.	SARGIVGVRAGELF
TRBV11-2	TRBJ2-2	.	VSGGQGTGELL
TRBV4-2	TRBJ2-1	many	ASSQDLAGGTEQF
TRBV11-2	TRBJ1-2	many	ASSPRRQGDTT
TRBV11-1	TRBJ1-2	.	ASSSTGALGYI
TRBV5-8	TRBJ2-1	few	ASSDSLAGAFEQF
TRBV5-8	TRBJ2-7	.	ASTAVGGLYKQY
TRBV12-3/TRBV12-4	TRBJ2-1	many	ASSSGLAGGYNEQF
TRBV24-1	TRBJ2-1	.	ATSGEGPPPYEQF
TRBV4-1	TRBJ2-5	.	ASSQALYQEAQY
TRBV14	TRBJ1-2	.	TSSQARGQGSSRGYA
TRBV6-1	TRBJ1-1	.	ASSGGYLGQVNTEAC
TRBV30	TRBJ2-2	.	ASQRTGLNTGVLF
TRBV12-3/TRBV12-4	TRBJ2-3	medium-sized	ASSWGADTQY
TRBV6-1	TRBJ2-2	.	AGRPRGLGPGELS
TRBV6-1	TRBJ2-5	.	DSTREGEGLETQY
TRBV29-1	TRBJ1-5	.	SVDIGTGASSNEPQH
TRBV11-2	TRBJ2-7	once	ASSSGVPWPYEQY
TRBV6-5	TRBJ1-5	.	ASSSRAPGTEKSNRPQH
TRBV5-5	TRBJ1-2	.	ASNKPDGQGDGYT
TRBV6-1	TRBJ2-2	.	SSSDSQGWVTGELF
TRBV11-2	TRBJ2-1	.	TSSLRGTTFIHNEQF
TRBV28	TRBJ2-1	.	ACSSVLAGGPNNEQF
TRBV2	TRBJ1-1	.	ASSGRGDTDRAF
TRBV6-2/TRBV6-3	TRBJ2-3	many	ASRRDNTQY
TRBV29-1	TRBJ2-1	.	SAPRTSGRGSEQF